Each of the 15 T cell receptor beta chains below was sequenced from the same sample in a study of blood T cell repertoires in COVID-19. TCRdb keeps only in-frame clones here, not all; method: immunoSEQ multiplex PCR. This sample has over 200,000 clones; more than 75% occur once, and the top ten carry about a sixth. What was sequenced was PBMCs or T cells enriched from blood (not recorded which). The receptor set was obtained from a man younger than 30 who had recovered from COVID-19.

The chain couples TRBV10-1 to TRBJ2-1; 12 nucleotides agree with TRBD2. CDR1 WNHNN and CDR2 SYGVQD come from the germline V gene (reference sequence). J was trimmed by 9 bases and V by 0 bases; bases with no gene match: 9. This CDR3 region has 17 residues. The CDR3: CASSESLGLAGKGEQFF. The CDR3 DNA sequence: TGCGCCAGCAGTGAGTCTTTAGGACTAGCGGGAAAGGGTGAGCAGTTCTTC.

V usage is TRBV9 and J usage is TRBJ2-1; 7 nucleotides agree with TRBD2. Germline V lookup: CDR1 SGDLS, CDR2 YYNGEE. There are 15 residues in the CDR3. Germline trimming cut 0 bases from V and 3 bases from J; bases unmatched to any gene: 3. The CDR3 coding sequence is TGTGCCAGCAGCGTAGTGGCGGGAGACTACAATGAGCAGTTCTTC. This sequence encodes CASSVVAGDYNEQFF. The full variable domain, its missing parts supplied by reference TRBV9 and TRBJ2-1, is DSGVTQTPKHLITATGQRVTLRCSPRSGDLSVYWYQQSLDQGLQFLIQYYNGEERAKGNILERFSAQQFPDLHSELNLSSLELGDSALYFCASSVVAGDYNEQFFGPGTRLTVL.

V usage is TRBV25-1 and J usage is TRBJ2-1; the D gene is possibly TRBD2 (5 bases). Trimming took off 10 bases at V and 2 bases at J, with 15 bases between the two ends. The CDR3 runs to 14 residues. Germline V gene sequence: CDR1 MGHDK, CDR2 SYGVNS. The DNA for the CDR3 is TGTGCCATCCCGGAGGACCCCCCCTACAATGAGCAGTTCTTC. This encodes CAIPEDPPYNEQFF.

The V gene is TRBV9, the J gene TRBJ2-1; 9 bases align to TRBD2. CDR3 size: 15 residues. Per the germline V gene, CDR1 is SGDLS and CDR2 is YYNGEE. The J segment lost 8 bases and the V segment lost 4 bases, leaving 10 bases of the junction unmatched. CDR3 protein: CASSPPAGGFHEQFF. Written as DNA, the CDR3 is TGTGCCAGCAGCCCGCCAGCGGGAGGTTTCCATGAGCAGTTCTTC.

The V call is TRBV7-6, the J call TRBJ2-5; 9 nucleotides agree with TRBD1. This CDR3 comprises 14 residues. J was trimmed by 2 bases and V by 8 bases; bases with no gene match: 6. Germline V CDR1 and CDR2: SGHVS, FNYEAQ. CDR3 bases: TGTGCCAGCCAGGAGGGACAGGGACAAGAGACCCAGTACTTC. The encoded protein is CASQEGQGQETQYF.

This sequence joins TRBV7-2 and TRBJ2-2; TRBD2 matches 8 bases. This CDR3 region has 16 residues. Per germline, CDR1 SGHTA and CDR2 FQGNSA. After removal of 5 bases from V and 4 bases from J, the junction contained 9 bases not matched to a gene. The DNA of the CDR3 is TGTGCCAGCAGCATACTAAGCGGGGGCCCCACCGGGGAGCTGTTTTTT. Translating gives CASSILSGGPTGELFF.

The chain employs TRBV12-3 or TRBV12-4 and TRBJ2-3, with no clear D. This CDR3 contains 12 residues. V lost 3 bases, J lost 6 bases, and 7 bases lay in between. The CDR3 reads CASSFSSDTQYF. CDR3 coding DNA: TGTGCCAGCAGTTTCAGTTCTGATACGCAGTATTTT.

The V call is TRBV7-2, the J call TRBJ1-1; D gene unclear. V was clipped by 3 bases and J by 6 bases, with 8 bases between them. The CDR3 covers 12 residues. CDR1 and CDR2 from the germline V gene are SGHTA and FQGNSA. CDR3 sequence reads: CASSFGEAEAFF. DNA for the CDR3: TGTGCCAGCAGCTTCGGAGAAGCTGAAGCTTTCTTT.

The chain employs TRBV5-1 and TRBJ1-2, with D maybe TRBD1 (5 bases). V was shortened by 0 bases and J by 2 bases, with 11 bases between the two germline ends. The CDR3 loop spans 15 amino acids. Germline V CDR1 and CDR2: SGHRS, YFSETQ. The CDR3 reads CASSLAGPVNYGYTF. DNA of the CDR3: TGCGCCAGCAGCTTGGCAGGGCCGGTAAACTATGGCTACACCTTC.

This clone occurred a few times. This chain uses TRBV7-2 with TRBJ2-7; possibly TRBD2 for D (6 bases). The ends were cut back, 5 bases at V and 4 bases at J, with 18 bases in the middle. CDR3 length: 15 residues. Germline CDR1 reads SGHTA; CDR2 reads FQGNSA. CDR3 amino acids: CASSQGPGERYEQYF. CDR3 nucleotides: TGTGCCAGCAGCCAGGGTCCGGGGGAAAGATACGAGCAGTACTTC.

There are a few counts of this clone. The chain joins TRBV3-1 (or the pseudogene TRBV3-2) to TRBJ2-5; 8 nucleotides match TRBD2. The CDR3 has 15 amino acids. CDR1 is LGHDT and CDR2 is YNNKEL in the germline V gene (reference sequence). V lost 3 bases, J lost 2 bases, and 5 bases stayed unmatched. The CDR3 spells CASSHLGGGQETQYF. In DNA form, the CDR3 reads TGTGCCAGCAGCCACCTTGGCGGGGGGCAAGAGACCCAGTACTTC.

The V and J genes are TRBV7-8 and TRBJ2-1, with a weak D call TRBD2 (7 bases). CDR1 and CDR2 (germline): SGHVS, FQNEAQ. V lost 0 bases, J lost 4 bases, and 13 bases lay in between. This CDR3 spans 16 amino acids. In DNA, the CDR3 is TGTGCCAGCAGCTTAGCGACGGGGGGCAAATACAATGAGCAGTTCTTC. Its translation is CASSLATGGKYNEQFF.

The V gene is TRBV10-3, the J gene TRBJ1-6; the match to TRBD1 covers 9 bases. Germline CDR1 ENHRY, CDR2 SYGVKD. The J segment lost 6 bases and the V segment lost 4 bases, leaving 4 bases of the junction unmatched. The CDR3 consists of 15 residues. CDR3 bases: TGTGCCATCAGTGGGGGACAGGGATTTAATTCACCCCTCCACTTT. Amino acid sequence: CAISGGQGFNSPLHF.

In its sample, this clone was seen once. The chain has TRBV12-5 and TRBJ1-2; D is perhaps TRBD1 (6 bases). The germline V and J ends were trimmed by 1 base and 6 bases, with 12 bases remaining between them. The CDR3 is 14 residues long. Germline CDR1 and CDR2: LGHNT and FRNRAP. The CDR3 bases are TGTGCTAGTGGTTTGGGGGGAGGGACAAATGGCTACACCTTC. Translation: CASGLGGGTNGYTF. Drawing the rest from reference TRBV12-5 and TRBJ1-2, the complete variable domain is DARVTQTPRHKVTEMGQEVTMRCQPILGHNTVFWYRQTMMQGLELLAYFRNRAPLDDSGMPKDRFSAEMPDATLATLKIQPSEPRDSAVYFCASGLGGGTNGYTFGSGTRLTVV.

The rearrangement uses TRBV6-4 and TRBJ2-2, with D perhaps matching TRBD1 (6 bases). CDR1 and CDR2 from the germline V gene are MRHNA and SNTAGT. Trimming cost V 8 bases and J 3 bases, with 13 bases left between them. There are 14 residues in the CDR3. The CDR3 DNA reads TGTGCCAGCCGACAGGAACGATACACCGGGGAGCTGTTTTTT. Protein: CASRQERYTGELFF.